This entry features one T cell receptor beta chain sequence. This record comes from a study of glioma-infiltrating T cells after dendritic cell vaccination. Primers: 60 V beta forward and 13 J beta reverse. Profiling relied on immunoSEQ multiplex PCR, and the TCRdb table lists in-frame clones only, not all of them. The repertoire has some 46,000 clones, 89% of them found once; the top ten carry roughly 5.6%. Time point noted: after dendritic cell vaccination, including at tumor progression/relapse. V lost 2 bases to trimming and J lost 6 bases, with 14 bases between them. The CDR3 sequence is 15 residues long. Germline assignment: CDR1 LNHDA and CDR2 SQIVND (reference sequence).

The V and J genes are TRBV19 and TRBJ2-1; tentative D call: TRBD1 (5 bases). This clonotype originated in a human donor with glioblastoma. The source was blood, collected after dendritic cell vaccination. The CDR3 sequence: CASSIPGFVGNEQFF. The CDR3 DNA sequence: TGTGCCAGTAGTATACCAGGGTTCGTGGGCAATGAGCAGTTCTTC.